The next 8 T cell receptor beta chains were all read from a single sample in a study of T cells in placental villitis. This was the immunoSEQ v4 assay. Clones were read by immunoSEQ multiplex PCR, and TCRdb kept only the in-frame ones, dropping some. The table has a few thousand clones, 75% to 90% seen once. Sequencing was carried out using placental tissue containing maternal and fetal cells. Receptors were obtained from a human patient with infectious villitis; the placental T cells may come from both mother and fetus.

This chain connects TRBV7-9 to TRBJ1-6; 10 nucleotides align to TRBD1. This CDR3 region has 17 residues. CDR1 is SEHNR, CDR2 FQNEAQ, per germline (reference sequence). Unmatched junction bases numbered 2, after V lost 3 bases and J lost 0 bases. CDR3 DNA sequence: TGTGCCAGCAGCTTGACAGGGGGCAGCTCCTATAATTCACCCCTCCACTTT. This sequence encodes CASSLTGGSSYNSPLHF.

The V gene is TRBV5-4, the J gene TRBJ2-7; 8 nucleotides align to TRBD1. The ends lost 1 base at V and 3 bases at J; junction bases unmatched: 0. The CDR3 runs 13 residues. CDR1 is SGHNT, CDR2 YYREEE, per germline (reference sequence). The CDR3 DNA sequence: TGTGCCAGCAGCTTGACAGGGGGCTACGAGCAGTACTTC. Its protein is CASSLTGGYEQYF.

This clone was seen more than once but under ten times. The chain carries TRBV6-5 and TRBJ2-3; D call uncertain. The CDR3 length is 11 residues. Germline V gene data show CDR1 as MNHEY and CDR2 as SVGAGI. Trimming shortened V by 8 bases and J by 2 bases, and 5 bases separated the two germline ends. The CDR3 nucleotides read TGTGCCAGCTCAAACACAGATACGCAGTATTTT. Its protein product is CASSNTDTQYF.

The chain employs TRBV7-2 and TRBJ2-3; tentative D call: TRBD2 (5 bases). The CDR3 totals 14 residues. Between the trimmed V and J ends, which lost 0 bases and 2 bases, there was a span of 6 bases. CDR1 and CDR2 (germline): SGHTA, FQGNSA. This chain's CDR3 is CASSLALATDTQYF. Written as DNA, the CDR3 is TGTGCCAGCAGCTTAGCCCTAGCCACAGATACGCAGTATTTT.

The chain links TRBV20-1 to TRBJ1-2; D gene uncertain. The CDR3 extends over 10 amino acids. V lost 8 bases and J lost 5, with 9 bases in between. In germline, CDR1 is DFQATT, CDR2 SNEGSKA (reference sequence). Here the CDR3 DNA reads TGCAGTTCCTCGGGATATGGCTACACCTTC. Its protein product is CSSSGYGYTF.

V usage is TRBV19 and J usage is TRBJ2-3; 8 nucleotides agree with TRBD2. Germline CDR1 reads LNHDA; CDR2 reads SQIVND (reference sequence). CDR3 size: 15 residues. J gave up 0 bases and V 1 base, and 0 bases lay outside the gene matches. The CDR3 sequence is CASSIGLASTDTQYF. In DNA form, the CDR3 reads TGTGCCAGTAGTATAGGACTAGCGAGCACAGATACGCAGTATTTT.

This rearrangement joins TRBV7-3 to TRBJ2-7; a weak D match, TRBD2 (7 bases). Trimming left V 5 bases short and J 6 bases short, with 17 bases between. The CDR3 length is 14 residues. Germline CDR1 SGHTA, CDR2 FQGTGA. The CDR3 sequence: CASSRSGGGSEQYF. The CDR3 DNA is TGTGCCAGCAGCCGGTCGGGGGGCGGGAGCGAGCAGTACTTC.

This clone was seen a handful of times. V is TRBV7-3 and J is TRBJ2-1; 8 bases align to TRBD1. This CDR3 region has 13 residues. Trimming cost V 3 bases and J 8 bases; bases outside gene matches: 3. Germline V gene data show CDR1 as SGHTA and CDR2 as FQGTGA. The CDR3 is CASSFQGAHEQFF. The CDR3, as DNA: TGTGCCAGCAGCTTTCAGGGGGCGCATGAGCAGTTCTTC.